The 29 T cell receptor beta chains below were found in one sample sequenced in a study of blood T cell repertoires in COVID-19. Libraries were prepared by immunoSEQ multiplex PCR; TCRdb keeps only in-frame clonotypes and omits some of them. The sample consists of about 150,000 clones, 75% to 90% of them appearing once. The sample consisted of peripheral blood. These receptor sequences come from a woman aged 55 to 70 with active or convalescent COVID-19.

The rearrangement uses TRBV5-1 and TRBJ1-1, with D perhaps TRBD1 (6 bases). Per the germline V gene, CDR1 is SGHRS and CDR2 is YFSETQ. Trimming shortened V by 1 base and J by 1 base, and 8 bases separated the two germline ends. This CDR3 is 14 amino acids long. The chain's CDR3 is CASSLIGGNTEAFF. In nucleotides, the CDR3 is TGCGCCAGCAGCTTGATAGGGGGGAACACTGAAGCTTTCTTT.

The CDR3 loop is CASRAMAGEGTDTQYF. CDR3 nucleotide sequence: TGTGCCAGCAGAGCGATGGCGGGGGAAGGGACAGATACGCAGTATTTT. The gene calls are TRBV9 and TRBJ2-3; 7 bases map to TRBD2. V lost 5 bases to trimming and J lost 3 bases; unmatched junction nucleotides: 12. Germline CDR1 and CDR2: SGDLS and YYNGEE. This CDR3 has 16 residues.

This clone appeared once. The genes are TRBV5-1 and TRBJ2-3; the match to TRBD2 covers 13 bases. CDR3 length equals 16 residues. CDR1 and CDR2 from the germline V gene are SGHRS and YFSETQ. V dropped 5 bases and J dropped 6; count of bases not matched to a gene: 9. This chain's CDR3 is CASSPELAGGMDTQYF. In DNA form, the CDR3 reads TGCGCCAGCAGTCCTGAACTAGCGGGGGGGATGGATACGCAGTATTTT.

The chain employs TRBV5-4 and TRBJ2-3; maybe TRBD1 (6 bases). CDR1 and CDR2 from the germline V gene are SGHNT and YYREEE (reference sequence). Trimming removed 4 bases at V and 2 bases at J, with 14 bases between. There are 15 residues in the CDR3. Here the CDR3 reads CASSRAGVDTDTQYF. DNA for the CDR3: TGTGCCAGCAGCAGAGCAGGGGTGGACACAGATACGCAGTATTTT.

The genes are TRBV4-1 and TRBJ1-6; D unclear. The germline V gene has CDR1 MGHRA and CDR2 YSYEKL. V lost 3 bases and J lost 9, with 18 bases in between. This CDR3 contains 16 residues. CDR3 loop: CASSHLSGRESSPLHF. CDR3 nucleotide sequence: TGCGCCAGCAGCCACTTGTCGGGGAGGGAGAGTTCACCCCTCCACTTT.

This clone was observed once. The chain joins TRBV4-1 to TRBJ1-1; tentative D call: TRBD1 (6 bases). Germline V lookup: CDR1 MGHRA, CDR2 YSYEKL. This CDR3 contains 17 residues. Trimming shortened V by 1 base and J by 6 bases, and 21 bases separated the two germline ends. CDR3 nucleotides: TGCGCCAGCAGCCAAGGAGGGGGAGCGGACAAAAGCTCTGAAGCTTTCTTT. Encoded protein: CASSQGGGADKSSEAFF.

The chain employs TRBV27 and TRBJ2-7, with TRBD1 identical over 9 bases. Germline values: CDR1 MNHEY, CDR2 SMNVEV (reference sequence). CDR3 length: 16 residues. The ends lost 5 bases at V and 0 bases at J; junction bases unmatched: 8. Written as DNA, the CDR3 is TGTGCCAGCAGTCTTTGGGGGACAGGGAACTCCTACGAGCAGTACTTC. Protein product: CASSLWGTGNSYEQYF.

V is TRBV4-3 and J is TRBJ1-1, with a possible D match to TRBD1 (6 bases). CDR3 size: 15 residues. Germline CDR1 and CDR2: LGHNA and YSLEER. Trimming took 0 bases from V and 0 from J, leaving 8 bases between them. CDR3: CASSQEEGVNTEAFF. In DNA, the CDR3 is TGCGCCAGCAGCCAAGAAGAGGGGGTGAACACTGAAGCTTTCTTT.

This chain connects TRBV19 to TRBJ2-5; the match to TRBD1 covers 9 bases. This CDR3 is built from 17 residues. J gave up 4 bases and V 7 bases, and 16 bases lay outside the gene matches. Germline V lookup: CDR1 LNHDA, CDR2 SQIVND (reference sequence). This CDR3 is CASITGTGNMMGETQYF. DNA for the CDR3: TGTGCCAGTATCACCGGGACAGGGAATATGATGGGAGAGACCCAGTACTTC.

DNA for the CDR3: TGTGCCACCTCGGTCGGGGAGGGAACCATATATTTT. Its protein is CATSVGEGTIYF. V gene TRBV15 combines with J gene TRBJ1-3, with unresolved D. This CDR3 has 12 amino acids. V dropped 8 bases and J dropped 10 bases, with 15 bases sitting between them. Looked up from germline, CDR1 is LNHNV and CDR2 is YYDKDF (reference sequence).

This clone appeared a few times. V and J are TRBV7-9 and TRBJ1-6; no clear D gene. Germline loops: CDR1 SEHNR, CDR2 FQNEAQ (reference sequence). V lost 2 bases and J lost 6, with 5 bases in between. CDR3 length: 13 residues. CDR3 sequence (DNA): TGTGCCAGCAGCTTACTTAGTAATTCACCCCTCCACTTT. Amino acids: CASSLLSNSPLHF.

The rearrangement uses TRBV18 and TRBJ1-1; 9 bases line up with TRBD1. The junction had 2 bases not matched to a gene; V was cut back by 5 bases and J by 4 bases. The CDR3 is 13 amino acids. Looked up from germline, CDR1 is KGHSH and CDR2 is LQKENI. The CDR3 bases are TGTGCCAGCTCAGCGACAGGGGGCACTGAAGCTTTCTTT. Translation gives CASSATGGTEAFF.

The table lists this clone with a count of one. V usage is TRBV6-6 and J usage is TRBJ1-2; 7 nucleotides align to TRBD1. The CDR3 consists of 15 residues. The V gene end was trimmed by 0 bases and the J gene end by 7 bases; junction bases not matched to a gene: 8. Germline CDR1 MNHNY, CDR2 SVGAGI (reference sequence). CDR3 region: CASSYSTGKAGGYTF. DNA of the CDR3: TGTGCCAGCAGTTACTCGACAGGGAAGGCAGGTGGCTACACCTTC.

The V and J genes are TRBV5-1 and TRBJ2-1; D is uncertain. V lost 7 bases and J lost 6, with 8 bases in between. Germline V gene sequence: CDR1 SGHRS, CDR2 YFSETQ. The CDR3 spans 11 residues. The CDR3 is CASGLPNEQFF. The CDR3 nucleotides read TGCGCCAGCGGCCTTCCCAATGAGCAGTTCTTC. Full variable domain (outside the CDR3, taken from reference TRBV5-1 and TRBJ2-1): KAGVTQTPRYLIKTRGQQVTLSCSPISGHRSVSWYQQTPGQGLQFLFEYFSETQRNKGNFPGRFSGRQFSNSRSEMNVSTLELGDSALYLCASGLPNEQFFGPGTRLTVL.

CDR3 region: CAISIGGDSPLHF. The CDR3 DNA reads as TGTGCCATCAGTATAGGAGGGGATTCACCCCTCCACTTT. The chain combines TRBV10-3 with TRBJ1-6; D may be TRBD1 (5 bases). In germline, CDR1 is ENHRY, CDR2 SYGVKD. Trimming removed 5 bases at V and 8 bases at J, with 10 bases between. CDR3 size: 13 residues.

This chain joins TRBV20-1 and TRBJ2-7; TRBD1 matches at 8 bases. The CDR3 spans 15 residues. Trimming at V came to 3 bases and at J to 2 bases, leaving 9 bases not matched to a gene. The germline V gene encodes CDR1 DFQATT and CDR2 SNEGSKA (reference sequence). The CDR3 bases are TGCAGTGCTAGTCCCCAAGGACAGGGACCCTACGAGCAGTACTTC. This encodes CSASPQGQGPYEQYF.

This clone came up once. The chain recombines TRBV5-1 with TRBJ1-2; D is perhaps TRBD1 (6 bases). Germline CDR1 is SGHRS and CDR2 is YFSETQ. V was trimmed by 0 bases and J by 5 bases, leaving 8 bases between them. The CDR3 runs to 13 residues. CDR3: CASSLGDKYGYTF. In DNA, the CDR3 is TGCGCCAGCAGCTTGGGGGACAAATATGGCTACACCTTC.

In its sample, this clone was seen a few times. In DNA form, the CDR3 reads TGCGCCAGCAGCATCACATGGAACACTGAAGCTTTCTTT. Translation: CASSITWNTEAFF. V and J are TRBV5-1 and TRBJ1-1; D ambiguous. Trimming pared 4 bases from V and 1 base from J, leaving 8 bases between. The germline V gene encodes CDR1 SGHRS and CDR2 YFSETQ. The length of the CDR3 is 13 residues. The full variable domain, with the rest looked up from reference TRBV5-1 and TRBJ1-1, is KAGVTQTPRYLIKTRGQQVTLSCSPISGHRSVSWYQQTPGQGLQFLFEYFSETQRNKGNFPGRFSGRQFSNSRSEMNVSTLELGDSALYLCASSITWNTEAFFGQGTRLTVV.

The genes are TRBV6-2 or TRBV6-3 and TRBJ2-7; 14 bases match TRBD2. The CDR3 has 19 amino acids. Per the germline V gene, CDR1 is MNHEY and CDR2 is SVGEGT. The V gene end was trimmed by 3 bases and the J gene end by 0 bases; junction bases not matched to a gene: 10. The CDR3 sequence is CASSYPGLAGVPSSYEQYF. CDR3 DNA: TGTGCCAGCAGTTATCCGGGACTAGCGGGGGTTCCCAGCTCCTACGAGCAGTACTTC.

This clone is a singleton in its sample. J is TRBJ1-5 and V is TRBV27; weak D call: TRBD1 (5 bases). V was trimmed by 3 bases and J by 5 bases, leaving 11 bases between them. CDR1 and CDR2 from the germline V gene are MNHEY and SMNVEV (reference sequence). The CDR3 extends over 14 amino acids. The CDR3, as DNA: TGTGCCAGCAGTTTCGCGGGGGAAGATCAGCCCCAGCATTTT. It is translated as CASSFAGEDQPQHF.

The J gene is TRBJ1-1, the V gene TRBV5-1; 7 nucleotides line up with TRBD1. Trimming at V came to 4 bases and at J to 4 bases, leaving 10 bases not matched to a gene. The CDR3 covers 15 residues. The germline CDR1 and CDR2 sequences are SGHRS and YFSETQ. This chain's CDR3 is CASSTLQGRGTEAFF. CDR3 coding DNA: TGCGCCAGCAGCACCTTACAGGGGAGAGGCACTGAAGCTTTCTTT.

This chain uses TRBV10-3 with TRBJ1-3, with 7 bases lining up with TRBD1. Losses at the gene ends were 3 bases for V and 0 bases for J; bases not matched to a gene: 5. CDR3 length: 16 residues. Germline loops: CDR1 ENHRY, CDR2 SYGVKD. The CDR3 loop reads CAISERSGGSGNTIYF. CDR3 nucleotide sequence: TGTGCCATCAGTGAACGATCAGGGGGCTCTGGAAACACCATATATTTT.

V usage is TRBV30 and J usage is TRBJ1-3; D gene ambiguous. V shed 7 bases and J shed 4 bases, with 20 bases lying between them. The CDR3 consists of 15 residues. Per germline, CDR1 GTSNPN and CDR2 SVGIG (reference sequence). This CDR3 is CASVPMGGLGNTIYF. The CDR3 DNA reads as TGTGCCTCGGTCCCCATGGGAGGGCTCGGAAACACCATATATTTT.

The chain is built from TRBV21-1 and TRBJ2-5; the DNA was not compared with TRBD2, the D call given in the table. TRBV21-1 is deemed a pseudogene. This CDR3 comprises 17 residues. The DNA for the CDR3 is TGTGCCAGCAGCAAAGTTACCCAGCGGGGCAGCCAAGAGACCCAGTACTTC. Translation gives CASSKVTQRGSQETQYF.

The rearrangement joins TRBV2 to TRBJ1-5; the D gene is possibly TRBD1 (5 bases). CDR1 and CDR2 (germline): SNHLY, FYNNEI. The CDR3 has 13 residues. Trimming shortened V by 6 bases and J by 5 bases, and 11 bases separated the two germline ends. The CDR3 region is CASSKDKYQPQHF. DNA of the CDR3: TGTGCCAGCAGCAAGGACAAATATCAGCCCCAGCATTTT.

The chain uses TRBV2 and TRBJ2-7; 8 positions agree with TRBD1. The CDR3 sequence is 15 residues long. J lost 7 bases, V lost 6 bases, and 14 bases had no gene match. CDR1 and CDR2 (germline): SNHLY, FYNNEI. In DNA form, the CDR3 reads TGTGCCAGCAGCGACAGGGGCGTCCTCCCGGGTGAGCAGTACTTC. Protein sequence: CASSDRGVLPGEQYF. Using reference TRBV2 and TRBJ2-7 for the parts outside the CDR3, the full variable domain is EPEVTQTPSHQVTQMGQEVILRCVPISNHLYFYWYRQILGQKVEFLVSFYNNEISEKSEIFDDQFSVERPDGSNFTLKIRSTKLEDSAMYFCASSDRGVLPGEQYFGPGTRLTVT.

The CDR3, as DNA: TGCGCCAGCAGCTCCTACCAGGCCCGGGAGACCCAGTACTTC. Its protein is CASSSYQARETQYF. The rearrangement joins TRBV5-1 to TRBJ2-5; D not certain. This CDR3 region has 14 residues. The germline V gene encodes CDR1 SGHRS and CDR2 YFSETQ. V was cut by 3 bases and J by 5 bases, with 14 bases left in between.

The chain links TRBV19 to TRBJ2-7, with a weak D call TRBD2 (7 bases). The V gene lost 1 base and the J gene lost 2 bases, with 18 bases spanning the gap. The CDR3 loop spans 17 amino acids. CDR1 is LNHDA and CDR2 is SQIVND in the germline V gene (reference sequence). The CDR3 coding sequence is TGTGCCAGTAGTATAGTTCCCAGGGGAGGGGAAACCTACGAGCAGTACTTC. This sequence encodes CASSIVPRGGETYEQYF.

The V gene is TRBV4-1, the J gene TRBJ1-5; D remains unclear. CDR3 length: 15 residues. Germline V lookup: CDR1 MGHRA, CDR2 YSYEKL. Deletions cut 0 bases from V and 11 bases from J, with 17 bases between. This CDR3 reads CASSQESAVPPAQHF. CDR3 coding DNA: TGCGCCAGCAGCCAAGAGTCGGCGGTCCCCCCAGCCCAGCATTTT.